This TCR beta chain was captured by sequencing in a study of identical twins. V lost 1 base and J lost 6; bases outside the gene matches: 8. Germline-derived CDR1 and CDR2 are MNHNS and SASEGT. The CDR3 is made up of 16 amino acids. MiXCR was run by TCRdb on the 5' RACE reads, yielding one entry per CDR3 protein. The table includes hundreds of thousands of distinct CDR3 sequences, roughly an eighth detected once. In addition, the sample was reused for a study of yellow fever vaccine responses in identical twins.

The chain uses TRBV6-1 and TRBJ2-2; 7 nucleotides line up with TRBD1. The sequence derives from a woman aged 18 to 35 in good health. Sequencing was performed on PBMCs. The CDR3 DNA sequence: TGTGCCAGCAGTGAAGGACAGGGTTTAACCTCCGGGGAGCTGTTTTTT. This sequence encodes CASSEGQGLTSGELFF.